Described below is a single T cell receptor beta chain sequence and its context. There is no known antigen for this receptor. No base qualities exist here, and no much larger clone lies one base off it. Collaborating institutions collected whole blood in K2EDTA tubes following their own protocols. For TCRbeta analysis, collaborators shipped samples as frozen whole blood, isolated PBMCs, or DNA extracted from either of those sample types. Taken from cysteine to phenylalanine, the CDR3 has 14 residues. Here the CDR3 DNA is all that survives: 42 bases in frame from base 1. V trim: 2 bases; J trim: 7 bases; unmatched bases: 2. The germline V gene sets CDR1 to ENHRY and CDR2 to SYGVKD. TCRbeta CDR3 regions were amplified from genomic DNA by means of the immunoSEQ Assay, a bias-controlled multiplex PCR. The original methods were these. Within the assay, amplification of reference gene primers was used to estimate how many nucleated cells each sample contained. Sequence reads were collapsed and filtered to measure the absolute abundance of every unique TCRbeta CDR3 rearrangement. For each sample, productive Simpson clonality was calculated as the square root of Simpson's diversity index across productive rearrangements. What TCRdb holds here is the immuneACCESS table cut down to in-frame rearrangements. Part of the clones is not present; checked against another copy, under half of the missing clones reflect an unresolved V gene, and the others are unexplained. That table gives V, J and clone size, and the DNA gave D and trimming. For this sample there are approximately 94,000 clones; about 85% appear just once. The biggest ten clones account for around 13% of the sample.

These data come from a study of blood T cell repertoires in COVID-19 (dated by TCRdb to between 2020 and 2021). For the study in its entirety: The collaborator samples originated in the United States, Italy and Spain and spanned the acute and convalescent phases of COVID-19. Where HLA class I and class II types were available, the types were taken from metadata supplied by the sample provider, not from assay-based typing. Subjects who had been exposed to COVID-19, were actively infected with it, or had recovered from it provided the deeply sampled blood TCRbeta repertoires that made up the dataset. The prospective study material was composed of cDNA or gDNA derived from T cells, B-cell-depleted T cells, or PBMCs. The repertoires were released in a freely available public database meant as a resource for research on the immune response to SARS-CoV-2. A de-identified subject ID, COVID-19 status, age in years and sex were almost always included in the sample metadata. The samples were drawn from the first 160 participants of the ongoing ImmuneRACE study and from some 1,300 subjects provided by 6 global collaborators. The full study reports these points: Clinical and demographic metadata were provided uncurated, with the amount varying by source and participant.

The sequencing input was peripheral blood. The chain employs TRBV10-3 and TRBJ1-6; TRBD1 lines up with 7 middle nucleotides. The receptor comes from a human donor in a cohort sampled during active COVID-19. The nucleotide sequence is TGTGCCATCAGTGAGATGACAGGGAATTCACCCCTCCACTTT. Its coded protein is CAISEMTGNSPLHF.